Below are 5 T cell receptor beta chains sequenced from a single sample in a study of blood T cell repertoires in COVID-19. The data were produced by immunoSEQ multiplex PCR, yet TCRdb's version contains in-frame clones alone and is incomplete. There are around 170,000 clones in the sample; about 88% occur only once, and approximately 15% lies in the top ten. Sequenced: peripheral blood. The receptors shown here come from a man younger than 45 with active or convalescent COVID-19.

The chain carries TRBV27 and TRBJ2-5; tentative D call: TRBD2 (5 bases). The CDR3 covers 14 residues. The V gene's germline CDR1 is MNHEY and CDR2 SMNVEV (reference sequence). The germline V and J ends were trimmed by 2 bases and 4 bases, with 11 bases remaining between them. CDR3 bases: TGTGCCAGCAGTTTAAGAGGGCCTCTAGAGACCCAGTACTTC. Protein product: CASSLRGPLETQYF.

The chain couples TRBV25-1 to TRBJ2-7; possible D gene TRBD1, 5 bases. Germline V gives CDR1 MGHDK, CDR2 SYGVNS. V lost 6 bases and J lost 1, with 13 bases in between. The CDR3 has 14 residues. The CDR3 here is CASRETGPSYEQYF. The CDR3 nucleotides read TGTGCCAGCAGAGAAACAGGACCTTCCTACGAGCAGTACTTC.

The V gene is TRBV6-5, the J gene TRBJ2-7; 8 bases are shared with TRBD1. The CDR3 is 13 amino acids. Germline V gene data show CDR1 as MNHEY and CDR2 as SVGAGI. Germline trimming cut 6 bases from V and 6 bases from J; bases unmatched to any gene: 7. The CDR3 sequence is CASSGQGPGEQYV. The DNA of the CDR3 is TGTGCCAGCAGCGGACAGGGACCCGGCGAGCAGTACGTC.

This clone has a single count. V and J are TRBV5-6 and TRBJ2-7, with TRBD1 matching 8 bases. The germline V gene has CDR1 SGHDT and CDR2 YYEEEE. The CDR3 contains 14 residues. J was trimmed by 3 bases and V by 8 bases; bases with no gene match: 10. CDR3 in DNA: TGTGCCAGGGGATTCAGGGGGCTCCTCTACGAGCAGTACGTC. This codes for CARGFRGLLYEQYV.

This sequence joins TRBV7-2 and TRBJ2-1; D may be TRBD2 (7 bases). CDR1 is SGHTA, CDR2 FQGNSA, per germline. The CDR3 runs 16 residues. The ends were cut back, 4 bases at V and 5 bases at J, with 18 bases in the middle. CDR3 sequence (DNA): TGTGCCAGCAGCTCCTCCCCTGGGGGGGCTGACAATGAGCAGTTCTTC. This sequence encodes CASSSSPGGADNEQFF. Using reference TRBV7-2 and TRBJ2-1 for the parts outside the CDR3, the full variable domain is GAGVSQSPSNKVTEKGKDVELRCDPISGHTALYWYRQSLGQGLEFLIYFQGNSAPDKSGLPSDRFSAERTGGSVSTLTIQRTQQEDSAVYLCASSSSPGGADNEQFFGPGTRLTVL.